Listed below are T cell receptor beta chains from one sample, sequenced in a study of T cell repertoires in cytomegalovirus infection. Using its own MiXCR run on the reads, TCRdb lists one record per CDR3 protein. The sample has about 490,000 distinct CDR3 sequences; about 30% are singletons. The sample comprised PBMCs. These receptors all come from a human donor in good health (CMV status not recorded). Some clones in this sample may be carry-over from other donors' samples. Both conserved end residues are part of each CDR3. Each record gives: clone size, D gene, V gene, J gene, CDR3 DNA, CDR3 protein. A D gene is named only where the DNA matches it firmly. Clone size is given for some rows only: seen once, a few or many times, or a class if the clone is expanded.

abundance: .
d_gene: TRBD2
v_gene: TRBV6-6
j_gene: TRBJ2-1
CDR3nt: TGTGCCAGCACATCTAGCGGGATTTACAATGAGCAGTTCTTC
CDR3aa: CASTSSGIYNEQFF

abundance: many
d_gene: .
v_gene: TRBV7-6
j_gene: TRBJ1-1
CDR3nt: TGTGCCAGCAGCGGGACGCAAATGAACACTGAAGCTTTCTTT
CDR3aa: CASSGTQMNTEAFF

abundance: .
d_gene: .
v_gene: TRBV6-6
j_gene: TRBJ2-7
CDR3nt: TGTGCCAGCACCCGTGTAGGGAGTCACGAGCAGTACTTC
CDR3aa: CASTRVGSHEQYF

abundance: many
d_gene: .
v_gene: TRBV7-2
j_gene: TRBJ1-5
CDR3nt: TGTGCCAGCAGCCCGGGAAGAGGGGCGCAGGATCAGCCCCAGCATTTT
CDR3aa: CASSPGRGAQDQPQHF

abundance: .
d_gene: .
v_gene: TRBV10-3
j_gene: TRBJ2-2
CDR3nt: TGTGCCAGCCGAACCCAGGAGAACACCGGGGAGCTGTTTTTT
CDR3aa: CASRTQENTGELFF

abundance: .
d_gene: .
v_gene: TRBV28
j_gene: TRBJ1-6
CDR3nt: TGTGCCAGCTCGGAATCCAGTTCCAATTCACCCCTCCACTTT
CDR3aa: CASSESSSNSPLHF

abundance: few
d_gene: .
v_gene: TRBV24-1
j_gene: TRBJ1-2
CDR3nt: TGTGCCACCAGTGATTCTTCCCGCTATGGCTACACCTTC
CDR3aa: CATSDSSRYGYTF

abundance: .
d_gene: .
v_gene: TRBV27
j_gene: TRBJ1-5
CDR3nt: TGTGCCAGCAGTTTATTAGCAGGGCTTGAGCAGCCCCAGCATTTT
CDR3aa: CASSLLAGLEQPQHF

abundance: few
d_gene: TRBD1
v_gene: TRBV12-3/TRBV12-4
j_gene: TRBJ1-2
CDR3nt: TGTGCCAGCAGTCAACAGGGGGCCCTTAACTATGGCTACACCTTC
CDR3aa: CASSQQGALNYGYTF

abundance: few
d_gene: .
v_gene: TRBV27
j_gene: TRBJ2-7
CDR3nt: TGTGCCAGCAGTTTAAGGGGCGCGGTCTACGAGCAGTACTTC
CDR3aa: CASSLRGAVYEQYF

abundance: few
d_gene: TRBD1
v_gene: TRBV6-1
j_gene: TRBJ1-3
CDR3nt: TGTGCCAGCAGGCGGACAGGGGTGGTAAACACCATATATTTT
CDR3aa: CASRRTGVVNTIYF

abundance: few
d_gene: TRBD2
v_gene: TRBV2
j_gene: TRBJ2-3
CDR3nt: TGTGCCAGCAAAGGCGGGGGAGATACGCAGTATTTT
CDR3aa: CASKGGGDTQYF

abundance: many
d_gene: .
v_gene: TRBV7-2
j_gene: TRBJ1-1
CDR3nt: TGTGCCAGCAGCTTAGAAGTTGGGCATACTGAAGCTTTCTTT
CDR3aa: CASSLEVGHTEAFF

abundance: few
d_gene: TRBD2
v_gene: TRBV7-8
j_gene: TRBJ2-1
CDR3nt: TGTGCCAGCAGCTTAACACCTAGACTAGCGGGAGTTGGATTAGTGGTGAATGAGCAGTTCTTC
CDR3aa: CASSLTPRLAGVGLVVNEQFF

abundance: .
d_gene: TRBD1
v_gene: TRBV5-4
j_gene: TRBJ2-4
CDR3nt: TGTGCCAGCAGCCTTGATCCAGGGGGAAGAGCCAAAAACATTCAGTACTTC
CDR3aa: CASSLDPGGRAKNIQYF

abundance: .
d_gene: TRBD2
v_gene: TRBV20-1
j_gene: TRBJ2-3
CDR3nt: TGCAGTGCTAGAGATAGGGGAGGGGATTCCACAGATACGCAGTATTTT
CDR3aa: CSARDRGGDSTDTQYF

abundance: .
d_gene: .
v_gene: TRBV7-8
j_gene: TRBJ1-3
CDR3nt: TGTGCCAGCAGCTTAAGCAGTGGTAGGCAGGGCTCTGGAAACACCATATATTTT
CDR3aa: CASSLSSGRQGSGNTIYF

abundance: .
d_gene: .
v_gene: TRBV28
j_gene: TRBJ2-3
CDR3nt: TGTGCCAGCAGTTTCGGGAGCGTGGTCGATCGGGATACGCAGTATTTT
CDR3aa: CASSFGSVVDRDTQYF

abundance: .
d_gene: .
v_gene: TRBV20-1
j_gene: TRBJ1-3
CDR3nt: TGCAGTGCTAGAGGGGAGGGACGGGGAAGCTCTGGAAACACCATATATTTT
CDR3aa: CSARGEGRGSSGNTIYF

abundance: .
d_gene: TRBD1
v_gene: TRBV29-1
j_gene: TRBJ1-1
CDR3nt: TGCAGCATCAGGGGGGGTGGTAGGAACACTGAAGCTTTCTTT
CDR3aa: CSIRGGGRNTEAFF

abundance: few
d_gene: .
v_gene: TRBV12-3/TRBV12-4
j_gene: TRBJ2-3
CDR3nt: TGTGCCAGCAGTTGGTCTAGCGGCACAGATACGCAGTATTTT
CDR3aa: CASSWSSGTDTQYF

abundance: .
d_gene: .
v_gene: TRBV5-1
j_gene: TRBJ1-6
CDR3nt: TGCGCCAGCAGCTTGGGGCCAGCAAATTCACCCCTCCACTTT
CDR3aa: CASSLGPANSPLHF

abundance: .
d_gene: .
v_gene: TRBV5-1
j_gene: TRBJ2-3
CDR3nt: TGCGCCAGCAGCTTGGACGTGTTAGCGAGCACAGATACGCAGTATTTT
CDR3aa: CASSLDVLASTDTQYF

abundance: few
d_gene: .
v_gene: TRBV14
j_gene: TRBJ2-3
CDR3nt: TGTGCCAGCAGCGAACTTTCTTTGGGGAGTACAGATACGCAGTATTTT
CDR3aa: CASSELSLGSTDTQYF

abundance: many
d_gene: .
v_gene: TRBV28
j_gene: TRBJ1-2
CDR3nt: TGTGCCAGCAGTTCGAGAAGGACCTATGGCTACACCTTC
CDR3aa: CASSSRRTYGYTF

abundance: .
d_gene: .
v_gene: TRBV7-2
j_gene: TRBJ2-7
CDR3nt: TGTGCCAGCAGCTTTCAAGGGGGAGGATCCTACGAGCAGTACTTC
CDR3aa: CASSFQGGGSYEQYF